These T cell receptor beta chains were read from a single sample in a study of T cell responses to AZD1222 COVID-19 vaccine. The protocol was immunoSEQ multiplex PCR, while the TCRdb copy is restricted to in-frame clones and leaves out a portion. Of some 31,000 clones in the sample, roughly 93% are singletons; the top ten hold 8.1%. This specimen consisted of peripheral blood, obtained on day 0 of AZD1222 vaccination. The receptors stem from an adult in good health. Both conserved end residues are part of each CDR3. The D gene is left open where the match is weak. Clone sizes are given selectively: once, few, many, or a class where the clone is expanded.

V: TRBV11-2; size: .; D: TRBD1; J: TRBJ1-5; CDR3: CASSRDRGNQPQHF; DNA: TGTGCCAGCAGCCGGGACAGGGGCAATCAGCCCCAGCATTTT
V: TRBV7-9; size: once; D: TRBD1; J: TRBJ1-4; CDR3: CASSFWDSSTNEKLFF; DNA: TGTGCCAGCAGCTTCTGGGACAGCTCAACTAATGAAAAACTGTTTTTT
V: TRBV24-1; size: once; D: .; J: TRBJ1-4; CDR3: CATSDCGPHATNEKLFF; DNA: TGTGCCACCAGTGATTGTGGCCCCCACGCAACTAATGAAAAACTGTTTTTT
V: TRBV9; size: .; D: .; J: TRBJ1-2; CDR3: CASSVDGSYYGYTF; DNA: TGTGCCAGCAGCGTAGACGGGAGCTACTATGGCTACACCTTC
V: TRBV28; size: .; D: .; J: TRBJ2-7; CDR3: CASSFQGGEQYF; DNA: TGTGCCAGCAGTTTCCAGGGGGGCGAGCAGTACTTC
V: TRBV10-3; size: .; D: TRBD1; J: TRBJ1-2; CDR3: CAIREGTASWDYTF; DNA: TGTGCCATCAGGGAGGGGACAGCCTCATGGGACTACACCTTC
V: TRBV28; size: .; D: .; J: TRBJ1-1; CDR3: CATRGVVVLGSEAFF; DNA: TGTGCCACCCGCGGGGTTGTGGTCCTCGGGTCTGAAGCTTTCTTT
V: TRBV20-1; size: .; D: .; J: TRBJ2-5; CDR3: CSADEEETQYF; DNA: TGCAGTGCTGATGAAGAAGAGACCCAGTACTTC
V: TRBV10-3; size: .; D: .; J: TRBJ2-3; CDR3: CASTPRTDTQYF; DNA: TGTGCCTCGACTCCGCGCACAGATACGCAGTATTTT
V: TRBV19; size: .; D: TRBD1; J: TRBJ2-7; CDR3: CASSRTGQGSYEQYF; DNA: TGTGCCAGTAGCAGAACGGGACAGGGGAGTTACGAGCAGTACTTC
V: TRBV7-7; size: once; D: .; J: TRBJ2-1; CDR3: CASSPDSSSYNEQFF; DNA: TGTGCTAGCAGTCCCGACAGCAGCTCCTACAATGAGCAGTTCTTC